The 9 T cell receptor beta chains listed next were all sequenced from one sample in a study of beta chain features in type 1 diabetes. Expressed TCRB transcripts were sequenced, since all the RNA that had been isolated was reverse transcribed. Only in-frame clones appear in the TCRdb table, and some are missing; sequencing was by immunoSEQ multiplex PCR. The repertoire holds about 170,000 clones, with less than 9.5% as singletons. Their cognate antigens are unknown. Whole-study findings and limits: People with Type 1 diabetes carried modestly yet significantly shorter TCRB CDR3s in all four CD4+ subsets.

Sequenced material: central memory CD4+ T cells from blood. The receptors were gathered from a woman in her forties with type 1 diabetes.

The V gene is TRBV11-1, the J gene TRBJ2-7; TRBD1 matches 8 bases. The ends lost 3 bases at V and 6 bases at J; junction bases unmatched: 4. The germline V gene has CDR1 SGHAT and CDR2 FQDESV (reference sequence). The length of the CDR3 is 13 residues. The CDR3 protein is CASSFAGGGEQYF. CDR3 nucleotides: TGTGCCAGCAGCTTCGCAGGGGGCGGCGAGCAGTACTTC.

This clone came up a few times. This chain uses TRBV15 with TRBJ2-5, with 9 bases fitting TRBD2. The J call may be faulty, since TRBJ2-7 better matches the DNA end. This CDR3 is 15 amino acids long. Germline-derived CDR1 and CDR2 are LNHNV and YYDKDF (reference sequence). CDR3 sequence: CATSRSSGGPYEQYF. CDR3 DNA: TGTGCCACCAGCAGATCGAGCGGGGGGCCCTACGAGCAGTACTTC.

V gene TRBV9 combines with J gene TRBJ2-3; 8 nucleotides agree with TRBD1. The CDR3 spans 12 residues. The trim removed 4 bases at V and 10 bases at J, leaving 5 bases unmatched. Germline V gives CDR1 SGDLS, CDR2 YYNGEE. The CDR3: CASSLGQGPQYF. The CDR3 DNA reads as TGTGCCAGCAGCCTCGGACAGGGCCCGCAGTATTTT.

The sample holds a few counts of this clone. This same CDR3 is encoded by further DNA sequences in the sample. The chain combines TRBV28 with TRBJ1-4; tentatively, D is TRBD1 (6 bases). V was trimmed by 5 bases and J by 4 bases, leaving 14 bases between them. This CDR3 has 15 residues. Germline-derived CDR1 and CDR2 are MDHEN and SYDVKM. The CDR3 spells CASSGSDRLNEKLFF. The CDR3, as DNA: TGTGCCAGCAGTGGGTCCGACAGGCTTAATGAAAAACTGTTTTTT.

This clone was observed a handful of times. This chain uses TRBV28 with TRBJ2-1; 8 bases match TRBD2. Germline-derived CDR1 and CDR2 are MDHEN and SYDVKM. J lost 12 bases, V lost 5 bases, and 21 bases had no gene match. This CDR3 is 17 amino acids long. Here the CDR3 reads CASSTPPGVAGQSGQFF. CDR3 in DNA: TGTGCCAGCAGTACCCCCCCTGGGGTAGCGGGACAAAGTGGGCAGTTCTTC. Drawing the rest from reference TRBV28 and TRBJ2-1, the complete variable domain is DVKVTQSSRYLVKRTGEKVFLECVQDMDHENMFWYRQDPGLGLRLIYFSYDVKMKEKGDIPEGYSVSREKKERFSLILESASTNQTSMYLCASSTPPGVAGQSGQFFGPGTRLTVL.

This clone was found a few times. The chain recombines TRBV29-1 with TRBJ2-7; tentative D call: TRBD1 (6 bases). Looked up from germline, CDR1 is SQVTM and CDR2 is ANQGSEA. With 4 bases removed from V and 7 bases from J, the gap between germline ends came to 20 bases. The CDR3 is 14 residues long. The CDR3 reads CSVALVQGVLEQYF. The CDR3 DNA sequence: TGCAGCGTTGCTCTTGTACAGGGAGTATTGGAGCAGTACTTC.

This clone was detected only a few times. The J gene is TRBJ1-2, the V gene TRBV5-1; D is possibly TRBD1 (5 bases). V was clipped by 0 bases and J by 8 bases, with 11 bases between them. Germline loops: CDR1 SGHRS, CDR2 YFSETQ. This CDR3 spans 13 amino acids. The CDR3 protein is CASSLDRPEGYTF. The CDR3 DNA reads as TGCGCCAGCAGCTTGGACAGGCCGGAGGGCTACACCTTC. Variable domain in full (rest from reference TRBV5-1 and TRBJ1-2): KAGVTQTPRYLIKTRGQQVTLSCSPISGHRSVSWYQQTPGQGLQFLFEYFSETQRNKGNFPGRFSGRQFSNSRSEMNVSTLELGDSALYLCASSLDRPEGYTFGSGTRLTVV.

This clone appeared a few times. The chain joins TRBV5-1 to TRBJ2-7; TRBD1 is a possible D gene (6 bases). Germline CDR1 reads SGHRS; CDR2 reads YFSETQ. The CDR3 sequence is 14 residues long. Trimming took 0 bases from V and 7 from J, leaving 14 bases between them. DNA for the CDR3: TGCGCCAGCAGCTTGGACAGACAGGATGGGGAGCAGTACTTC. It translates to CASSLDRQDGEQYF.

This clone was observed a handful of times. The gene calls are TRBV28 and TRBJ2-3, with a tentative D call TRBD2 (5 bases). CDR3 length equals 12 residues. V lost 8 bases, J lost 6 bases, and 12 bases lay in between. Germline assignment: CDR1 MDHEN and CDR2 SYDVKM. CDR3 loop: CASSRAGDTQYF. As DNA, the CDR3 is TGTGCCAGCTCGCGGGCTGGGGATACGCAGTATTTT.